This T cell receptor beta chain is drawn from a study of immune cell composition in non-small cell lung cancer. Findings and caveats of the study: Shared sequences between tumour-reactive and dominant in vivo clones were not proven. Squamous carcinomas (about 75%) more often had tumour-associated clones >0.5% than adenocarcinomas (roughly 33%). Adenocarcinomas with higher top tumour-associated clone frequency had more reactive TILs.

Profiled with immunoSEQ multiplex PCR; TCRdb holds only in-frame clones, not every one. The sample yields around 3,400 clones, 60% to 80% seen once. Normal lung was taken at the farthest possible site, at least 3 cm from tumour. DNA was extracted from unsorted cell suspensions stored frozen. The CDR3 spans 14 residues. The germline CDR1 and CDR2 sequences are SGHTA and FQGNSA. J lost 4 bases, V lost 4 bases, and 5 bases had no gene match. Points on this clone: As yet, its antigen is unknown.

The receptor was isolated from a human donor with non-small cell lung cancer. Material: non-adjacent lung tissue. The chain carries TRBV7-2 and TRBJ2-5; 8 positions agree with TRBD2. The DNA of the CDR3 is TGTGCCAGCAGCTCGGGGCGGGGGGCAGAGACCCAGTACTTC. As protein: CASSSGRGAETQYF.